This T cell receptor (beta chain) was captured by sequencing in a study of cytomegalovirus exposure and HLA in healthy donors (dated by TCRdb to 2017 to 2019). Context from the whole study: In an earlier analysis of fewer than 750 of the donors, approximately 260 Gb of sequence data and 90 million to 130 million unique TCR beta sequences from roughly 180 million T cells were reported. Of the approximately 400 genotyped donors, 75% to 85% were placed in the genetic ancestry cluster associated with self-reported Caucasian donors. Five DR-DQ haplotypes were treated as single units for association and clustering because of strong linkage in the cohort. In addition to the first cohort of roughly 700 subjects, a separate validation cohort of about 120 different subjects was used. Across about 380 genotyped donors of the cohort, an average of approximately 220,000 unique TCR beta nucleotide sequences per donor were sequenced, and approximately 17% of those sequences were non-productive. The study used immunosequencing to profile the T cell repertoires of approximately 690 subjects and linked those repertoires to cytomegalovirus serostatus. Alongside the repertoire data, information on donor age, sex, ethnicity and CMV serostatus was compiled. Class I and class II HLA loci were covered by the typing at four-digit resolution. The study was designed to test whether signatures of past pathogen exposure could be identified by cataloging public T cell receptors. Roughly 310 gigabases of sequencing data and tens of millions of unique TCR sequences were included in an early release covering roughly 700 HLA-typed donors. The number of donors typed differed by locus, with 629-630 for A, B, C, DRB1 and DQB1, 522 for DQA1, approximately 570 for DPA1, and about 450 for DPB1. A later genetic analysis took genome-wide SNP genotypes for about three fifths of the 666 donors and used that subset as a discovery cohort. All discovery cohort repertoires had been generated on a single sequencing platform. To decide whether each TCR beta V gene segment behaved as functional or pseudogenic, an earlier analysis of approximately 600 of the donors relied on high-throughput TCR beta sequencing. The study combined high-throughput TCR immunosequencing, statistical association of individual TCRs with disease status, and machine learning to predict cytomegalovirus infection status. To study patterns of TCR occurrence, a later analysis re-analyzed previously published TCR beta repertoires from 666 donors and added high-resolution HLA genotyping. Rather than drawing on any new phenotypic data, the later analysis identified candidate immune exposures from TCR beta sequences and the way those sequences occurred across donors. Here is what the overall study found, with its caveats: Specific HLA alleles were associated with 15,000 to 20,000 TCR beta sequences at a false discovery rate of 0.05 in a later analysis. Compared with equally common non-associated chains, HLA-associated TCR beta chains in a later analysis were more clonally expanded and had lower generation probabilities. Because HLA typing was unavailable for some donors at each locus, only the typed subset was used in association tests. A later analysis found that TCR association rates varied across HLA loci, with DRB1 alleles showing the most associated TCRs and HLA-C alleles the fewest. The authors suggested that the approach could potentially be extended to other disease states and immunological phenotypes. A further reported finding was that TCR beta sequences accurately predicted the HLA-A and HLA-B alleles for most subjects in the first cohort. Roughly uniform sequencing depth across donors was assumed in presence/absence analyses, although this assumption may not hold. In both the original and validation cohorts, the classifier was reported to diagnose cytomegalovirus status with high specificity and sensitivity. Some IMGT-functional V segments, including TRBV6-2 and TRBV6-3, could not be told apart with the 87-base-pair reads, so those segments were excluded. In the study, around 150 TCR beta chains were listed as associated with cytomegalovirus. According to a later analysis, most CMV-associated TCR beta chains appeared to be HLA-restricted, and the HLA associations seemed to be driven largely by CMV exposure. Because counts were too low, roughly 16 rarely observed V segments, including chromosome 9 orphons, were excluded from the earlier analysis of around 640 of the donors. The cohort was sequenced for TCR beta chains only, and without alpha or paired-chain data the features that could be detected were limited. According to a later analysis, parvovirus B19, influenza, CMV and Epstein-Barr virus appeared linked to several top co-occurrence clusters. A group of highly shared sequence variants was considered likely to be a technical artifact of the sequencing pipeline. In an earlier analysis of approximately 590 of the donors, most TCR beta V segments were observed in productive rearrangements about 87% or about 30% of the time, broadly matching IMGT annotations. An association between a missense DCLRE1C variant and V-gene and J-gene trimming of TCR beta chains was found in a later genetic analysis and replicated in an independent cohort. For the cohort, immune exposure information was limited to CMV serostatus. When HLA alleles, especially DR and DQ, strongly co-occurred, TCR associations were difficult to assign to individual alleles. According to a later genetic analysis, donors in an Asian-associated ancestry cluster had fewer N-insertions in productive TCRs than the approximately 670-donor mean. Three of the identified cytomegalovirus-associated TCR beta chains were confirmed in vitro to be specific for cytomegalovirus antigens. Linkage disequilibrium might explain the correlated functional status among segregating V segments, but an unknown experimental factor could not be excluded. Across donors, most TCR sequences were observed very rarely, whereas some public TCRs were present in many individuals.

The cohort was made up of roughly 670 healthy bone marrow donors. All cohort members were sampled while nominally healthy, although unrecorded immune exposures were likely present. The donor was CMV seropositive and belonged to the group of 250 to 300 seropositive cohort members. A peripheral blood sample was provided by each donor, and peripheral blood mononuclear cells were used for TCR beta sequencing. The Qiagen DNeasy Blood Extraction Kit was used to extract genomic DNA from the blood cell samples. Including the terminal cysteine and phenylalanine, the CDR3 comprises 17 residues. Solely the CDR3 DNA is kept, with 51 bases framed from the first base. The CDR1 and CDR2 encoded by the germline V gene are SNHLY and FYNNEI. Relative to germline, V is 6 bases shorter and J is 4 bases shorter, with 22 bases between their ends. The receptor library was made with the immunoSEQ multiplex PCR assay. For the multiplex PCR, a mixture combining 60 forward primers for TCR Vbeta segments and 13 reverse primers for TCR Jbeta segments was used. The CDR3 region of rearranged TCR beta genes was amplified from genomic DNA with a multiplex PCR assay. The Illumina HiSeq System was used to sequence the amplified TCR beta libraries as 87-base-pair reads. Concerning the study's data processing: A later analysis tallied around 82 million unique TCR beta chains across the 700 or so repertoires, and 10 million to 11 million of those chains were shared by two or more donors. Raw reads were error-corrected and collapsed into unique sequences with a nearest-neighbor algorithm that merged closely related sequences to remove PCR and sequencing errors. V, D and J gene segments were assigned by aligning CDR3 sequences to IMGT reference sequences. For a sequence to be retained, a match of at least six nucleotides was required to both a V gene segment and a J gene segment. A rearrangement was called productive if the CDR3 had no stop codons and remained in frame with V and J, and every other rearrangement was called non-productive. CDR3 was defined by IMGT convention, running from the second conserved V-encoded cysteine to the conserved J-encoded phenylalanine. In an earlier analysis of approximately 500 of the donors, sequences lacking an unambiguous match to a single V gene segment were excluded. In an earlier analysis of 587 of the donors, a V segment was called functional when productive rearrangements were above 56.7%, and segregating when the standard deviation between donors exceeded 5%. To diagnose cytomegalovirus status from the catalog of TCR beta chain sequences, a statistical classification framework was built. A later analysis assigned V and J genes by comparing TCR nucleotide sequences with IMGT/GENE-DB human TR gene sequences. The TCRdist pipeline was used in a later analysis to assign CDR3 sequences and most-parsimonious VDJ recombination scenarios. In a later analysis, each TCR beta chain was defined by its CDR3 amino acid sequence together with its V-gene family, and reads lacking a unique V-gene family were excluded. In a later analysis, approximately 590 highly shared, low-generation-probability nucleotide sequences were removed to address suspected cross-contamination and a sequencing artifact. A later analysis calculated a clonal expansion index for each public chain from normalized within-repertoire ranks of inferred template counts. In a later analysis, generation probabilities were computed using a VDJ recombination model fitted to out-of-frame rearrangements, and the results were checked against IGoR. Hypergeometric tests were used in a later analysis to score TCR-TCR, TCR-HLA and TCR-CMV co-occurrence, with a repertoire-size bias correction applied to the TCR pairs. False discovery rates were estimated in a later analysis by permuting HLA or CMV assignments 20 times. In a later analysis, co-occurring TCRs were grouped with DBSCAN, and TCRdist sequence similarity was added when clustering was performed within HLA-allele-positive subsets. For co-occurrence clustering, repertoires with fewer than 30,000 or more than 120,000 public chains were excluded, along with roughly 5 repertoires with anomalous nucleotide sharing. Held by TCRdb, this immuneACCESS table contains in-frame sequences only and omits some clones. Under half of the omission traces to an unresolved V gene where checked; the cause of the rest is unknown. V, J and clone size are those of that table, while D and trimming were read from the DNA. Within this sample are more than 100,000 clones, with roughly 65% of them counted one time only. Clones ranked in the top ten supply less than 12% of the sample.

This clone was observed a few times. Its antigen is still unknown. No qualities accompany the bases; no much larger clone lies one base away. Sequencing input: PBMCs. This receptor was obtained from a man in his forties or fifties in good health and CMV-seropositive. This receptor chain uses TRBV2 and TRBJ2-4; TRBD2 is a weak D gene call, 6 bases matching. This receptor has the CDR3 CASSETGDWWGKNIQYF. The DNA sequence is given as TGTGCCAGCAGCGAGACGGGGGATTGGTGGGGGAAAAACATTCAGTACTTC.